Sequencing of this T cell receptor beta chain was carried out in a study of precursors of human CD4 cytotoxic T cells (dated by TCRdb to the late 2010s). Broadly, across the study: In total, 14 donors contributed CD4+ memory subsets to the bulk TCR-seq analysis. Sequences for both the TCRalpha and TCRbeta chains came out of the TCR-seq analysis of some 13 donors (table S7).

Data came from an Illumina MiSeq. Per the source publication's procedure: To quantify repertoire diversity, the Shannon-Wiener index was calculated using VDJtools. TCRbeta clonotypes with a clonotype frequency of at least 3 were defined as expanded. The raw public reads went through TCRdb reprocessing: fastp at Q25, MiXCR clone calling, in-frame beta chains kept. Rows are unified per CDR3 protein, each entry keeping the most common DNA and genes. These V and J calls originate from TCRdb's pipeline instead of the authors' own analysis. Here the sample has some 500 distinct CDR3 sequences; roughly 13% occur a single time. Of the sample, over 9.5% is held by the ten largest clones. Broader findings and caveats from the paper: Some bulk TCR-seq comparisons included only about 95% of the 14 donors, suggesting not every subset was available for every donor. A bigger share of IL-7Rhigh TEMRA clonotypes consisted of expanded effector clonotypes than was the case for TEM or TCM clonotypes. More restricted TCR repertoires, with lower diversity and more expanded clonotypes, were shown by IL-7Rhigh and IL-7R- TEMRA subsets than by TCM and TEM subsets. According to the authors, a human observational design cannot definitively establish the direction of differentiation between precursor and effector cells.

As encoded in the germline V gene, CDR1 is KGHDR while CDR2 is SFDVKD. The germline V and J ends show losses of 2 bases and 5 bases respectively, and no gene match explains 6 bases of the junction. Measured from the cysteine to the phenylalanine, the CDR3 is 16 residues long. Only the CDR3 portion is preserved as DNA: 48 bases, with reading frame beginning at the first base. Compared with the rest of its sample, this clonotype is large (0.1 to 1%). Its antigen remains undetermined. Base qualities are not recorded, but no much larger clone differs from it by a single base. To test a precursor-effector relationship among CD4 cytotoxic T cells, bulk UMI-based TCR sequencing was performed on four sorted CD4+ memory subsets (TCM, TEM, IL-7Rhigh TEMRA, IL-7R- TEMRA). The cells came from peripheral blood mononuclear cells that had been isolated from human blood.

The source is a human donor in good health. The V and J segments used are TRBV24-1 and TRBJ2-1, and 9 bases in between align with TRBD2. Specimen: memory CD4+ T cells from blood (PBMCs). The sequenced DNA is TGTGCCACCAGTGATTGGGGTAGCGGGAGCCACAATGAGCAGTTCTTC. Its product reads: CATSDWGSGSHNEQFF.